These 27 T cell receptor beta chains were sequenced from one sample in a study of blood T cells in healthy people across ages. A J-beta primer mix and a sample-barcoded 5' primer were used in a second PCR of about 6 to 12 cycles. MiXCR was run by TCRdb on the 5' RACE reads, yielding one entry per CDR3 protein. Seen here are 800,000 to 950,000 distinct CDR3 sequences, almost 30% observed once, and the top ten hold 10% to 13%. A further study also used this sample, focusing on T cells of mothers and their children.

Sequencing was carried out using blood. These receptors originate from a middle-aged woman in good health.

This clonotype was seen many times. V and J are TRBV28 and TRBJ2-3; perhaps TRBD2 as D (5 bases). From germline, CDR1 is MDHEN and CDR2 SYDVKM. Trimming shortened V by 10 bases and J by 0 bases, and 14 bases separated the two germline ends. The CDR3 length is 14 residues. CDR3 coding DNA: TGTGCCATTTCTAGCTTCCTTAGCACAGATACGCAGTATTTT. It translates to CAISSFLSTDTQYF.

This clonotype was detected ten times or more. The chain combines TRBV20-1 with TRBJ2-7; maybe TRBD1 (6 bases). The CDR3 loop spans 16 amino acids. Germline CDR1 DFQATT, CDR2 SNEGSKA (reference sequence). Deletions cut 6 bases from V and 4 bases from J, with 25 bases between. CDR3 residues: CSASRDTGYRSYEQYF. CDR3 bases: TGCAGTGCGAGCCGGGACACCGGTTACCGGTCGTACGAGCAGTACTTC.

Only a few counts were recorded for this clonotype. J is TRBJ2-3 and V is TRBV18, with D possibly being TRBD1 (6 bases). The V gene's germline CDR1 is KGHSH and CDR2 LQKENI. CDR3 length equals 15 residues. V lost 2 bases and J lost 1, with 10 bases in between. CDR3 in DNA: TGTGCCAGCTCACCATTTGAGGGGGGCACAGATACGCAGTATTTT. It yields the protein CASSPFEGGTDTQYF.

This clonotype was counted a few times. The chain has TRBV12-3 or TRBV12-4 and TRBJ1-1, with D possibly TRBD1 on 6 matching bases. V was shortened by 6 bases and J by 4 bases, with 15 bases between the two germline ends. This CDR3 has 14 residues. CDR3 in DNA: TGTGCCAGCAGGCCGGGACAACCTGTCACTGAAGCTTTCTTT. Encoded protein: CASRPGQPVTEAFF.

The rearrangement links TRBV4-1 to TRBJ1-2, with D tentatively TRBD1 (5 bases). CDR1 and CDR2 from the germline V gene are MGHRA and YSYEKL. The V gene lost 6 bases and the J gene lost 6 bases, with 17 bases spanning the gap. This CDR3 comprises 14 residues. The CDR3 sequence: CASRLTKGRDGYTF. In nucleotides, the CDR3 is TGCGCCAGCAGGCTTACTAAGGGGCGCGATGGCTACACCTTC.

J is TRBJ2-3 and V is TRBV29-1, with no clear D. V was cut by 6 bases and J by 0 bases, with 13 bases left in between. The germline V gene encodes CDR1 SQVTM and CDR2 ANQGSEA. The CDR3 covers 14 residues. The CDR3 protein is CSVTPPASTDTQYF. The CDR3 DNA is TGCAGCGTGACCCCCCCCGCTAGCACAGATACGCAGTATTTT.

The sample holds a few counts of this clonotype. An end of the junction differs from the germline gene, which may be a read error. The rearrangement links TRBV24-1 to TRBJ1-1; D is unclear. Germline V gene lookup returns CDR1 KGHDR and CDR2 SFDVKD. CDR3 length: 13 amino acids. This CDR3 is CATAPRQNTEAFF. The CDR3 DNA sequence: TGCGCCACGGCTCCCAGGCAGAACACTGAAGCTTTCTTT.

The V gene is TRBV18, the J gene TRBJ1-2; possible D gene TRBD1, 5 bases. The CDR3 consists of 14 residues. Germline V gene lookup returns CDR1 KGHSH and CDR2 LQKENI. With 2 bases removed from V and 3 bases from J, the gap between germline ends came to 10 bases. CDR3 DNA sequence: TGTGCCAGCTCACCATTCCGGGGGGACTATGGCTACACCTTC. Its protein product is CASSPFRGDYGYTF.

This clonotype was counted many times. This sequence joins TRBV27 and TRBJ1-1; D is unresolved. The ends were cut back, 7 bases at V and 8 bases at J, with 20 bases in the middle. Germline V gene lookup returns CDR1 MNHEY and CDR2 SMNVEV (reference sequence). CDR3 length: 14 residues. CDR3 nucleotides: TGTGCCAGCACCCCCCATGGGCGGGTATCAGAAGCTTTCTTT. It encodes CASTPHGRVSEAFF.

This clonotype was found many times. CDR3 nucleotide sequence: TGTGCCAGCCATGGGACAAGGGGCGGCTATGGCTACACCTTC. Translating it yields CASHGTRGGYGYTF. The J gene is TRBJ1-2, the V gene TRBV27, with D tentatively TRBD1 (6 bases). The V and J ends lost 8 bases and 4 bases respectively, with 17 bases between them. From germline, CDR1 is MNHEY and CDR2 SMNVEV (reference sequence). This CDR3 is 14 amino acids long.

V gene TRBV12-3 or TRBV12-4 combines with J gene TRBJ2-1, with D perhaps TRBD1 (6 bases). The CDR3 runs to 14 residues. Trimming took off 4 bases at V and 13 bases at J, with 20 bases between the two ends. The CDR3: CASSSWDTQETQFF. The CDR3 DNA sequence: TGTGCCAGCAGTTCGTGGGACACCCAAGAGACCCAGTTCTTC.

The sample holds a few counts of this clonotype. This sequence joins TRBV18 and TRBJ1-1; the D is unclear. The ends were cut back, 5 bases at V and 3 bases at J, with 19 bases in the middle. CDR1 KGHSH and CDR2 LQKENI come from the germline V gene. CDR3 length equals 16 residues. CDR3: CASSDIHTNPYTEAFF. Written as DNA, the CDR3 is TGTGCCAGCTCAGATATACACACAAACCCCTACACTGAAGCTTTCTTT. Full variable domain (missing parts from reference TRBV18 and TRBJ1-1): NAGVMQNPRHLVRRRGQEARLRCSPMKGHSHVYWYRQLPEEGLKFMVYLQKENIIDESGMPKERFSAEFPKEGPSILRIQQVVRGDSAAYFCASSDIHTNPYTEAFFGQGTRLTVV.

This rearrangement joins TRBV6-2 or TRBV6-3 to TRBJ2-6, with no clear D. The germline V gene encodes CDR1 MNHEY and CDR2 SVGEGT. This CDR3 is 14 amino acids long. The V end lost 6 bases, the J end lost 9 bases, and 15 bases lay between the germline ends. CDR3 sequence (DNA): TGTGCCAGCAGCCGCTCCCCAGATCTCAACGTCCTGACTTTC. Amino acid sequence: CASSRSPDLNVLTF.

The chain couples TRBV7-9 to TRBJ2-7; a possible D gene is TRBD1 (6 bases). Trimming removed 3 bases from V and 4 bases from J, with 16 bases in between. CDR3 length: 15 residues. CDR1 is SEHNR, CDR2 FQNEAQ, per germline (reference sequence). The CDR3 loop reads CASSFEGGPFYEQYF. As DNA, the CDR3 is TGTGCCAGCAGCTTTGAAGGGGGACCCTTTTACGAGCAGTACTTC.

As regards this clonotype: A much larger clonotype is one base distant, so this may be a read error. The chain employs TRBV4-3 and TRBJ2-4, with 7 bases identical to TRBD1. The closer fit of TRBJ2-5 to the DNA end suggests the J call may be wrong. This CDR3 is 16 amino acids long. From germline, CDR1 is LGHNA and CDR2 YSLEER. CDR3 DNA: TGCGCCAGCAGCCAAGATCAGACAGGGCCATCAGAGACCCAGTACTTC. Encoded protein: CASSQDQTGPSETQYF.

This clonotype has ten or more counts. The chain combines TRBV15 with TRBJ2-5; maybe TRBD2 (5 bases). Trimming stripped 0 bases from V and 4 bases from J, with 15 bases between. The CDR3 runs to 16 residues. CDR1 and CDR2 (germline): LNHNV, YYDKDF (reference sequence). The CDR3 nucleotides are TGTGCCACCAGCAGAGATCAGAGCGGCCTTTCAGAGACCCAGTACTTC. This translates into CATSRDQSGLSETQYF.

J is TRBJ1-2 and V is TRBV4-2, with 8 bases identical to TRBD1. J gave up 3 bases and V 0 bases, and 3 bases lay outside the gene matches. Per the germline V gene, CDR1 is LGHNA and CDR2 is YNFKEQ. This CDR3 comprises 15 residues. As DNA, the CDR3 is TGTGCCAGCAGCCAAGAGGACAGGGTACACTATGGCTACACCTTC. It specifies CASSQEDRVHYGYTF.

V gene TRBV21-1 combines with J gene TRBJ1-2; the listed D gene, TRBD1, was not tested against the DNA. TRBV21-1 is noted as a pseudogene. The CDR3 consists of 15 residues. CDR3 region: CASRPHRGRTYGYTF. The CDR3, as DNA: TGTGCCAGCAGACCCCACAGGGGGCGCACCTATGGCTACACCTTC.

CDR3 sequence (DNA): TGTGCCAGCGCCAGGCGCCAGGGGGGTGGAGAGACCCAGTACTTC. It translates to CASARRQGGGETQYF. V gene TRBV7-2 combines with J gene TRBJ2-5; D perhaps matches TRBD1 (7 bases). V was trimmed by 8 bases and J by 4 bases, leaving 20 bases between them. This CDR3 contains 15 residues. Germline lookup yields CDR1 SGHTA and CDR2 FQGNSA. Combining the CDR3 with reference TRBV7-2 and TRBJ2-5 gives the whole variable domain GAGVSQSPSNKVTEKGKDVELRCDPISGHTALYWYRQSLGQGLEFLIYFQGNSAPDKSGLPSDRFSAERTGGSVSTLTIQRTQQEDSAVYLCASARRQGGGETQYFGPGTRLLVL.

This clonotype appeared many times. This chain uses TRBV11-2 with TRBJ2-7; D is undetermined. CDR1 and CDR2 (germline): SGHAT, FQNNGV. The CDR3 has 11 amino acids. V was shortened by 4 bases and J by 5 bases, with 6 bases between the two germline ends. The CDR3 spells CASSSYHEQYF. CDR3 coding DNA: TGTGCCAGCAGCTCCTACCACGAGCAGTACTTC.

J is TRBJ1-4 and V is TRBV2; 8 positions match TRBD1. This CDR3 contains 14 residues. The germline V gene encodes CDR1 SNHLY and CDR2 FYNNEI. With V trimmed by 7 bases and J by 4 bases, 5 bases remained unmatched. The CDR3 region is CASITDRGNEKLFF. The DNA for the CDR3 is TGTGCCAGCATCACCGACAGGGGTAATGAAAAACTGTTTTTT. The variable domain in full, with the rest retrieved from reference TRBV2 and TRBJ1-4, is EPEVTQTPSHQVTQMGQEVILRCVPISNHLYFYWYRQILGQKVEFLVSFYNNEISEKSEIFDDQFSVERPDGSNFTLKIRSTKLEDSAMYFCASITDRGNEKLFFGSGTQLSVL.

In DNA, the CDR3 is TGTGCCAGCAGACAAGACCCGGGACAGGGTAGTTACGAGCAGTACTTC. This sequence encodes CASRQDPGQGSYEQYF. The genes are TRBV28 and TRBJ2-7; 9 bases align to TRBD1. CDR1 is MDHEN and CDR2 is SYDVKM in the germline V gene. The CDR3 length is 16 residues. The ends lost 6 bases at V and 4 bases at J; junction bases unmatched: 13.

This clonotype has only a few counts. The rearrangement uses TRBV10-3 and TRBJ2-3; 7 bases line up with TRBD1. This CDR3 has 15 amino acids. V lost 3 bases and J lost 0; bases outside the gene matches: 3. Germline CDR1 and CDR2: ENHRY and SYGVKD. CDR3 protein: CAISDRQGSTDTQYF. The DNA of the CDR3 is TGTGCCATCAGTGACAGACAGGGAAGCACAGATACGCAGTATTTT.

This chain joins TRBV20-1 and TRBJ2-1, with D perhaps assigned TRBD1 or TRBD2 (7 bases each). The CDR3 sequence is 15 residues long. Germline assignment: CDR1 DFQATT and CDR2 SNEGSKA (reference sequence). V lost 5 bases to trimming and J lost 4 bases, with 18 bases between them. The CDR3 nucleotides read TGCAGTGCTCGCAGCAGGGGGGGCCTATACAATGAGCAGTTCTTC. Its protein is CSARSRGGLYNEQFF.

The sample holds a few counts of this clonotype. The gene calls are TRBV12-5 and TRBJ2-7, with D unclear. The CDR3 contains 15 residues. V lost 0 bases, J lost 0 bases, and 9 bases lay in between. Germline values: CDR1 LGHNT, CDR2 FRNRAP. CDR3 residues: CASGLVERTSYEQYF. Written as DNA, the CDR3 is TGTGCTAGTGGTTTGGTTGAGAGGACCTCCTACGAGCAGTACTTC.

This clonotype has a count of ten or more. The V call is TRBV9, the J call TRBJ2-1; D possibly matches TRBD1 or TRBD2 (5 bases each). Germline-derived CDR1 and CDR2 are SGDLS and YYNGEE. V was cut by 0 bases and J by 4 bases, with 11 bases left in between. CDR3 length: 15 amino acids. CDR3 protein: CASSVEVGGYNEQFF. The CDR3 DNA sequence: TGTGCCAGCAGCGTAGAGGTTGGGGGTTACAATGAGCAGTTCTTC.

In its sample, this clonotype was seen a few times. The chain links TRBV3-1 to TRBJ2-7; a weak D match, TRBD2 (5 bases). The CDR3 totals 15 residues. Trimming cost V 4 bases and J 2 bases, with 15 bases left between them. Germline V gene lookup returns CDR1 LGHDT and CDR2 YNNKEL (reference sequence). DNA for the CDR3: TGTGCCAGCAGCCCGACGAGGGCAAGGACCTACGAGCAGTACTTC. It encodes CASSPTRARTYEQYF.